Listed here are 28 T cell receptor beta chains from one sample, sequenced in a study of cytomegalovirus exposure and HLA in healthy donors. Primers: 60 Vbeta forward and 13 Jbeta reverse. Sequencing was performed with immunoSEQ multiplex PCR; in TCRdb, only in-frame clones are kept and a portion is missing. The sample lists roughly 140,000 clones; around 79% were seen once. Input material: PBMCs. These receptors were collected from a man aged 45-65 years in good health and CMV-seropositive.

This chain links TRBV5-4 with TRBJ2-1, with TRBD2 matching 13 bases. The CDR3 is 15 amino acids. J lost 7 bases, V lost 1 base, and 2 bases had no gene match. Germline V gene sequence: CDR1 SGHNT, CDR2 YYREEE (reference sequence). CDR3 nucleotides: TGTGCCAGCAGCTTGCCGGGACTAGCGGGAAATGAGCAGTTCTTC. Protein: CASSLPGLAGNEQFF.

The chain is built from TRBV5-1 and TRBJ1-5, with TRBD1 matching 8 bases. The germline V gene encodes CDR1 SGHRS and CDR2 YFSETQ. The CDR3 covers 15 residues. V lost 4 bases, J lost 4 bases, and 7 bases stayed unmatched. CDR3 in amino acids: CASSRGQGQNQPQHF. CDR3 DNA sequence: TGCGCCAGCAGCCGCGGACAGGGACAAAATCAGCCCCAGCATTTT.

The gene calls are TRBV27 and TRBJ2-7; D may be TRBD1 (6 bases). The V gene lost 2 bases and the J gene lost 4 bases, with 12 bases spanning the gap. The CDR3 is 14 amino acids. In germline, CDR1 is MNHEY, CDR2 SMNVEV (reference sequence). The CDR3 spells CASSLGGRGYEQYF. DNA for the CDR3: TGTGCCAGCAGTTTAGGCGGCAGGGGTTACGAGCAGTACTTC.

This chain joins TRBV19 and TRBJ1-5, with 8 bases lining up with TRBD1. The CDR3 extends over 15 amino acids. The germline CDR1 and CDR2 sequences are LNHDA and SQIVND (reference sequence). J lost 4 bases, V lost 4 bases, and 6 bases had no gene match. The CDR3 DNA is TGTGCCAGTAGTACCTCAGGGGGCATGAATCAGCCCCAGCATTTT. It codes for CASSTSGGMNQPQHF.

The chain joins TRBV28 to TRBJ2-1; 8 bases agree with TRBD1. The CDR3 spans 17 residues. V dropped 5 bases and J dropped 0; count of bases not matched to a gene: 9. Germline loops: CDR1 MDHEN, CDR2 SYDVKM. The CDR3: CASSPGTGSSSYNEQFF. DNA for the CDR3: TGTGCCAGCAGTCCCGGGACAGGTTCTAGCTCCTACAATGAGCAGTTCTTC.

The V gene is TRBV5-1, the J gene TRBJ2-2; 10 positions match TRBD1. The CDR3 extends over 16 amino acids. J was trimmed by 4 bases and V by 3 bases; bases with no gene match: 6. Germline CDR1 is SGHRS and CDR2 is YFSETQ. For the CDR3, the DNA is TGCGCCAGCAGCTCCACCGGGACAGGGGTCACCGGGGAGCTGTTTTTT. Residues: CASSSTGTGVTGELFF.

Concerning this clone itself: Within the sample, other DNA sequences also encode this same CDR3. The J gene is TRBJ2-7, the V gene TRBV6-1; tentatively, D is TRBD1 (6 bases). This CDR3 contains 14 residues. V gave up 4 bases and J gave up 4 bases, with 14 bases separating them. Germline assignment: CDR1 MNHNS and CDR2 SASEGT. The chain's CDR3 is CASSGRGHSYEQYF. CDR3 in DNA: TGTGCCAGCAGTGGCCGGGGACACTCTTACGAGCAGTACTTC.

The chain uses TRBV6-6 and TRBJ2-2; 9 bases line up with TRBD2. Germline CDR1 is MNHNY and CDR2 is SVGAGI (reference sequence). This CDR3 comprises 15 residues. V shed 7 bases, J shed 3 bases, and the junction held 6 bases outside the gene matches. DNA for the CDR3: TGTGCCAGCAAAACAGCGGGAGGTCACACCGGGGAGCTGTTTTTT. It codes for CASKTAGGHTGELFF.

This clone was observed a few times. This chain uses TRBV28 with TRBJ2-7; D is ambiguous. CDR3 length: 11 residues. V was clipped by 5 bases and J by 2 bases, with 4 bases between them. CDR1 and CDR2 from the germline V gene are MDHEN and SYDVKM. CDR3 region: CASSPAYEQYF. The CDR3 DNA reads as TGTGCCAGCAGTCCGGCCTACGAGCAGTACTTC.

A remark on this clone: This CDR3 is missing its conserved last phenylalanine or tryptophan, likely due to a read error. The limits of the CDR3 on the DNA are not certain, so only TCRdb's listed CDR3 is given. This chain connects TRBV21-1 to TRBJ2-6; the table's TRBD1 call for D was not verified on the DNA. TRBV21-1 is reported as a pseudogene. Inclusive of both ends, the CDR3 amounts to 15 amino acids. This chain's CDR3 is CASSKEDRGATKQSL.

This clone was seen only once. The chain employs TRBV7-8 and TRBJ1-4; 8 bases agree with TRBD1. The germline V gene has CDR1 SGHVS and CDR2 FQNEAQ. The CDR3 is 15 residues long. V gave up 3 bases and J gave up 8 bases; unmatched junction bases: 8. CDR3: CASSFMQGAGEKLFF. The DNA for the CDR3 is TGTGCCAGCAGCTTCATGCAGGGGGCAGGGGAAAAACTGTTTTTT.

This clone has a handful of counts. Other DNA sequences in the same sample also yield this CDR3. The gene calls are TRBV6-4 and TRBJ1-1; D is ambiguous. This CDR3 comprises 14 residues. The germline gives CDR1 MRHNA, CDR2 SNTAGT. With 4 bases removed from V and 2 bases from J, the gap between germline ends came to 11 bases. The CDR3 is CASSASPGNTEAFF. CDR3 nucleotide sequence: TGTGCCAGCAGTGCATCCCCGGGAAACACTGAAGCTTTCTTT.

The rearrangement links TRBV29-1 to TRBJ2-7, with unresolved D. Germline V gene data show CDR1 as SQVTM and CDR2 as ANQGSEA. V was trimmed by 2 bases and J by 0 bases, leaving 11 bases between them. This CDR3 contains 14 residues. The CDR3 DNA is TGCAGCGTTGAAATCTCAGGTTTCTCCTACGAGCAGTACTTC. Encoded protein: CSVEISGFSYEQYF.

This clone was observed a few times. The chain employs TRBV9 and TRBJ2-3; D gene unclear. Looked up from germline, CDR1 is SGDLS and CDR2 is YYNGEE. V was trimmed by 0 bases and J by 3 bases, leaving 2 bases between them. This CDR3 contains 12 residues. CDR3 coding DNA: TGTGCCAGCAGCGTAGCTACAGATACGCAGTATTTT. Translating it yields CASSVATDTQYF. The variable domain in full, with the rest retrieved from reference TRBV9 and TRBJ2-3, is DSGVTQTPKHLITATGQRVTLRCSPRSGDLSVYWYQQSLDQGLQFLIQYYNGEERAKGNILERFSAQQFPDLHSELNLSSLELGDSALYFCASSVATDTQYFGPGTRLTVL.

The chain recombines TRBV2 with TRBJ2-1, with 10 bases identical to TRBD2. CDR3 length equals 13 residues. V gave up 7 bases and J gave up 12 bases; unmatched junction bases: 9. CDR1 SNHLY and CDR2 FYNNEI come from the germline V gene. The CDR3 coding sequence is TGTGCCAGCAAGCGGGAGGGAGGAGCCGGGCAGTTCTTC. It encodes CASKREGGAGQFF.

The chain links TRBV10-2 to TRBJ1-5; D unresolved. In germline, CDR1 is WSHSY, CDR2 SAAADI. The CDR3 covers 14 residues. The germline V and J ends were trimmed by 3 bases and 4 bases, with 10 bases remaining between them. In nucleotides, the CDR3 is TGCGCCAGCAGTGAATGGGGAGGGAATCAGCCCCAGCATTTT. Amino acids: CASSEWGGNQPQHF.

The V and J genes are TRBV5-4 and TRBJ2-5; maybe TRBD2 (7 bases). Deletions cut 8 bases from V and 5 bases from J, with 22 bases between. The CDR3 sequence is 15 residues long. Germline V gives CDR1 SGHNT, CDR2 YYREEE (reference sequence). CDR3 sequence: CASLVGGAAVETQYF. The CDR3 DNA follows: TGTGCCAGTCTAGTTGGGGGGGCCGCGGTGGAGACCCAGTACTTC.

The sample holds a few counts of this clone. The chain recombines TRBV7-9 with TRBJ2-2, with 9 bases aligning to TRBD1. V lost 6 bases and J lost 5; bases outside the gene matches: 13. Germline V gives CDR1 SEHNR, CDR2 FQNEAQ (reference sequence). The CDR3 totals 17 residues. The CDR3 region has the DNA TGTGCCAGCAGTTCCACGCCGGGGACAGGGAAGACCGGGGAGCTGTTTTTT. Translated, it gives CASSSTPGTGKTGELFF.

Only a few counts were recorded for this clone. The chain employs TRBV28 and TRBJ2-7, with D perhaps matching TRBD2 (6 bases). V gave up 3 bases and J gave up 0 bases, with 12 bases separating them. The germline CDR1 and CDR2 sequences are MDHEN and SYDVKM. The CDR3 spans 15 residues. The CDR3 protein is CASSLGLGRSYEQYF. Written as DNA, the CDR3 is TGTGCCAGCAGTTTGGGACTCGGACGCTCCTACGAGCAGTACTTC.

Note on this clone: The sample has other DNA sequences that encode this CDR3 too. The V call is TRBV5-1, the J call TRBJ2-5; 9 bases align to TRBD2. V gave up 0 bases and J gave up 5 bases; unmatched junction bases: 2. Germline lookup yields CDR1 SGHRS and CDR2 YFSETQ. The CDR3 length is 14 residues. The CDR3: CASSLGAGGETQYF. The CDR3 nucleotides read TGCGCCAGCAGCTTGGGAGCGGGGGGTGAGACCCAGTACTTC.

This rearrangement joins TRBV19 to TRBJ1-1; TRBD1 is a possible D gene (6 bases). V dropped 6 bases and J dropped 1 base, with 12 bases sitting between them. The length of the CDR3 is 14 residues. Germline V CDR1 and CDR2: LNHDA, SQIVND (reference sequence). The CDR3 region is CASRGTTGNTEAFF. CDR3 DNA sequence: TGTGCCAGTAGAGGAACGACAGGGAACACTGAAGCTTTCTTT.

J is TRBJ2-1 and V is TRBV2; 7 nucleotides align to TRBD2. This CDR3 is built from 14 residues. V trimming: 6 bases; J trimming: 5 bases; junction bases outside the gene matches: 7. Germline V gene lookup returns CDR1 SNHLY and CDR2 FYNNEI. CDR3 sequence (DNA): TGTGCCAGCAGGAAAAGCGGGATGAACAATGAGCAGTTCTTC. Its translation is CASRKSGMNNEQFF.

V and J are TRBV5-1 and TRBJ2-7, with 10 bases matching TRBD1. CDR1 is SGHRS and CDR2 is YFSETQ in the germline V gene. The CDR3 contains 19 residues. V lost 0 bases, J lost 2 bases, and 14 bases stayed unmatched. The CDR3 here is CASSLVSASGQGFPYEQYF. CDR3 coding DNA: TGCGCCAGCAGCTTGGTATCGGCCTCGGGACAGGGGTTTCCCTACGAGCAGTACTTC.

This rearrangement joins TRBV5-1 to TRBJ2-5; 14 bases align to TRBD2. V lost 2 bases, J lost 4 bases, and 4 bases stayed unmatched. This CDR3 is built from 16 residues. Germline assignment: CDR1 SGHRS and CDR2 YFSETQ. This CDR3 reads CASSFGLAGGRETQYF. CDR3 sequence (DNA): TGCGCCAGCAGCTTTGGACTAGCGGGAGGTCGAGAGACCCAGTACTTC.

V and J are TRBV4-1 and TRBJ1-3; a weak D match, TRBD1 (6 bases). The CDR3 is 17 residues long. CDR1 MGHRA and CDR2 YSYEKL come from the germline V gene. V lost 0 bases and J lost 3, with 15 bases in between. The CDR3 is CASSQDLPGASGNTIYF. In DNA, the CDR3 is TGCGCCAGCAGCCAAGATCTACCAGGGGCAAGTGGAAACACCATATATTTT.

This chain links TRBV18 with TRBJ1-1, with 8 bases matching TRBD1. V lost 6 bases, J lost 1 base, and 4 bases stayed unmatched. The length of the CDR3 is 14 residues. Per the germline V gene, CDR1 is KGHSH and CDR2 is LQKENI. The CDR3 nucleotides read TGTGCCAGCTCGACTACAGGGGGGAACACTGAAGCTTTCTTT. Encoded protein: CASSTTGGNTEAFF.

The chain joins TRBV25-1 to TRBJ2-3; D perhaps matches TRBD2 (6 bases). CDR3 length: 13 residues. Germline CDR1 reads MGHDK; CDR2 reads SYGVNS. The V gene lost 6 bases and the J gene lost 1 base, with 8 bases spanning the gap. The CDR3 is CASSGSGTDTQYF. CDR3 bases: TGTGCCAGCAGCGGGAGCGGCACAGATACGCAGTATTTT. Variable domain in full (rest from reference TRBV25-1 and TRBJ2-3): EADIYQTPRYLVIGTGKKITLECSQTMGHDKMYWYQQDPGMELHLIHYSYGVNSTEKGDLSSESTVSRIRTEHFPLTLESARPSHTSQYLCASSGSGTDTQYFGPGTRLTVL.

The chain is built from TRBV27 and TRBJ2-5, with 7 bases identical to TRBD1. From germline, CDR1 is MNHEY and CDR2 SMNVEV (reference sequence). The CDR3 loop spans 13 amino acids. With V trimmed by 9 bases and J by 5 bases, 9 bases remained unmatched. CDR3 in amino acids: CASTSGGRETQYF. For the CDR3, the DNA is TGTGCCAGTACTTCAGGGGGAAGGGAGACCCAGTACTTC.